This TCR beta chain was sequenced during a study of T-cell memory formation after mild COVID-19. Study-level background: Among the donors, TCR clusters were largely specific to each donor.

A note on this clonotype: The antigen is not known.

Deletions cut 0 bases from V and 4 bases from J, with 10 bases between. Per germline, CDR1 ENHRY and CDR2 SYGVKD. CDR3 length: 15 residues. 5'RACE primed from the constant segment yielded TCR alpha and TCR beta cDNA libraries bearing sample barcodes and UMIs. TCRdb used MiXCR to reprocess the 5' RACE reads, holding one entry per CDR3 protein. Among about 470,000 distinct CDR3 sequences, around 25% were seen once, and the ten largest hold roughly an eighth. Findings and caveats of the study: Day 15 to 85 contracting clones showed balanced CD4/CD8; later expanders leaned CD4+.

Material for sequencing was PBMCs or a T cell subset sorted from them (not recorded which). This chain connects TRBV10-3 to TRBJ2-1; D is possibly TRBD2 (7 bases). The receptor was derived from an adult woman who had mild COVID-19 (a few samples of this study predate the infection). Cell type and time point are not known. Here the CDR3 reads CAISESAGAYNEQFF. The CDR3, as DNA: TGTGCCATCAGTGAGTCCGCGGGGGCTTACAATGAGCAGTTCTTC.